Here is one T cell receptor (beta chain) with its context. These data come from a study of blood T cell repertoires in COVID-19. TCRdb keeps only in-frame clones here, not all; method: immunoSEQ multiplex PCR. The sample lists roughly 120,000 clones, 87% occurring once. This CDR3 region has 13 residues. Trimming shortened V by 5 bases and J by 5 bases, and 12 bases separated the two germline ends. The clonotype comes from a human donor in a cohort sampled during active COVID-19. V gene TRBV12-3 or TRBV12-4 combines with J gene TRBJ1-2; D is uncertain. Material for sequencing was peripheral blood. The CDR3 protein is CASSPAFPYGYTF. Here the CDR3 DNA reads TGTGCCAGCAGTCCAGCGTTTCCTTATGGCTACACCTTC.